The TCR beta chain under discussion was sequenced for a study of blood T cell repertoires in COVID-19 (dated by TCRdb to 2020 to 2021). Notes on the research overall: The collaborator samples originated in the United States, Italy and Spain and spanned the acute and convalescent phases of COVID-19. The material from the prospective study consisted of cDNA or gDNA derived from T cells, B-cell-depleted T cells, or PBMCs. Subjects who had been exposed to COVID-19, were actively infected with it, or had recovered from it provided the deeply sampled blood TCRbeta repertoires that made up the dataset. The repertoires were made available in a free public database intended to serve as a resource for research on the immune response to SARS-CoV-2. Samples were obtained from the ongoing ImmuneRACE study (first 160 participants) and from over 1,000 subjects provided by 6 global collaborators. A de-identified subject ID, COVID-19 status, age in years and sex were almost always included in the sample metadata. Where HLA class I and class II types were available, the types were taken from metadata supplied by the sample provider, not from assay-based typing.

On the study overall, not on this receptor specifically: The quantity of clinical and demographic metadata differed by source and by participant and was supplied without curation.

In regard to this clone: Its antigen target is currently unknown. The sample holds no much larger clone one base away, and base qualities are not on file.

TCRbeta CDR3 regions were amplified from genomic DNA using the immunoSEQ Assay, a bias-controlled multiplex PCR. The original methods were these. Within the assay, amplification of reference gene primers was used to estimate how many nucleated cells each sample contained. To quantify the absolute abundance of each unique TCRbeta CDR3 rearrangement, sequence reads were collapsed and filtered. For each sample, productive Simpson clonality was calculated by taking the square root of Simpson's diversity index across productive rearrangements. The source is immuneACCESS, and TCRdb retained only in-frame sequences with V and J called. Part of the clones is not carried over; for the studies checked, unresolved V genes explain less than half of this, and the remainder is unexplained. V and J calls and clone size are as listed in that table; D and trimming were resolved from the DNA. Within this sample are roughly 240,000 clones, with almost 85% of them counted one time only. The ten largest clones capture around 2% of the sample.

The junction shows trimming of 3 bases on V and 1 base on J, plus 15 bases between the germline ends. CDR1 and CDR2, looked up from the germline V gene, are LGHNA and YNFKEQ. The CDR3, cysteine through phenylalanine, is 16 amino acids long. The kept DNA is CDR3 alone, 48 bases in frame from the first base. Each collaborating institution followed its own protocols to collect whole blood in K2EDTA tubes. Collaborator samples were shipped for TCRbeta analysis as frozen whole blood, isolated PBMCs, or DNA extracted from either sample type. The sample comprised peripheral blood. The sequence was obtained from an elderly woman with acute or convalescent COVID-19. The sequence joins TRBV4-2 to TRBJ1-1; TRBD1 is perhaps the D gene, given 5 matching bases. The CDR3 loop reads CASSHQGTAANTEAFF. The nucleotide sequence is TGTGCCAGCAGCCACCAGGGTACCGCCGCGAACACTGAAGCTTTCTTT.